The 29 T cell receptor beta chains given below trace back to one sample, sequenced in a study of T cell responses to AZD1222 COVID-19 vaccine. Data came from immunoSEQ multiplex PCR; TCRdb stores just in-frame clones and leaves some out. The sample holds approximately 68,000 clones; more than 75% are singletons and the top ten take 4.8%. Material: peripheral blood, obtained 28 days after the second dose of the MenACWY control vaccine. These receptors were collected from an adult who received the MenACWY meningococcal vaccine as a control.

The chain recombines TRBV9 with TRBJ2-2; D call uncertain. Looked up from germline, CDR1 is SGDLS and CDR2 is YYNGEE. V lost 4 bases and J lost 0, with 1 base in between. This CDR3 comprises 12 residues. CDR3 amino acids: CASSSNTGELFF. For the CDR3, the DNA is TGTGCCAGCAGCTCGAACACCGGGGAGCTGTTTTTT.

The rearrangement uses TRBV30 and TRBJ2-7; the match to TRBD2 covers 10 bases. Germline V gene data show CDR1 as GTSNPN and CDR2 as SVGIG (reference sequence). CDR3 length: 13 amino acids. Unmatched junction bases numbered 2, after V lost 4 bases and J lost 2 bases. The CDR3 sequence: CAWTSGSTYEQYF. CDR3 bases: TGTGCCTGGACTAGCGGGAGTACCTACGAGCAGTACTTC.

The chain recombines TRBV28 with TRBJ1-2, with 9 bases identical to TRBD1. CDR3 length: 13 residues. The germline gives CDR1 MDHEN, CDR2 SYDVKM. The V and J ends lost 3 bases and 12 bases, in that order; junction bases with no gene match: 8. Written as DNA, the CDR3 is TGTGCCAGCAGTTTTACAGGGGGCATAGGGAACACCTTC. This codes for CASSFTGGIGNTF.

J is TRBJ1-5 and V is TRBV19; tentative D call: TRBD1 (6 bases). There are 15 residues in the CDR3. Germline V CDR1 and CDR2: LNHDA, SQIVND (reference sequence). With 2 bases removed from V and 6 bases from J, the gap between germline ends came to 14 bases. The CDR3: CASSINRVTTQPQHF. Written as DNA, the CDR3 is TGTGCCAGTAGTATAAACAGGGTAACCACTCAGCCCCAGCATTTT. The whole variable domain, filled in from reference TRBV19 and TRBJ1-5, reads DGGITQSPKYLFRKEGQNVTLSCEQNLNHDAMYWYRQDPGQGLRLIYYSQIVNDFQKGDIAEGYSVSREKKESFPLTVTSAQKNPTAFYLCASSINRVTTQPQHFGDGTRLSIL.

This clone was seen just once. This rearrangement joins TRBV24-1 to TRBJ1-3; TRBD1 agrees at 8 bases. V was pared by 4 bases and J by 3 bases, with 16 bases of the junction left unmatched. This CDR3 region has 19 residues. Germline lookup yields CDR1 KGHDR and CDR2 SFDVKD. For the CDR3, the DNA is TGTGCCACCAGTGAAGTCCGGGACAGGCATCCCTTCCTTGGAAACACCATATATTTT. This codes for CATSEVRDRHPFLGNTIYF.

The chain links TRBV15 to TRBJ2-1; 15 bases agree with TRBD2. V lost 3 bases, J lost 5 bases, and 5 bases stayed unmatched. Germline-derived CDR1 and CDR2 are LNHNV and YYDKDF (reference sequence). CDR3 size: 17 residues. The CDR3 sequence is CATSSGGLAGGNNEQFF. As DNA, the CDR3 is TGTGCCACCAGCAGTGGGGGACTAGCGGGAGGAAACAATGAGCAGTTCTTC.

The V gene is TRBV7-8, the J gene TRBJ1-3, with D hard to call. With 1 base removed from V and 0 bases from J, the gap between germline ends came to 10 bases. The CDR3 extends over 16 amino acids. CDR1 and CDR2 from the germline V gene are SGHVS and FQNEAQ. CDR3 nucleotide sequence: TGTGCCAGCAGCTTAGGGGCCCGGTCCTCTGGAAACACCATATATTTT. Its translation: CASSLGARSSGNTIYF.

The CDR3 is CASSRQGGNQPQHF. CDR3 sequence (DNA): TGTGCCAGCAGCCGTCAGGGGGGCAATCAGCCCCAGCATTTT. V and J are TRBV7-9 and TRBJ1-5, with 7 bases fitting TRBD1. Germline V gene sequence: CDR1 SEHNR, CDR2 FQNEAQ (reference sequence). V shed 5 bases and J 2 bases; nucleotides not matched to a gene: 3. The CDR3 has 14 residues. The whole variable domain, remainder taken from reference TRBV7-9 and TRBJ1-5, is DTGVSQNPRHKITKRGQNVTFRCDPISEHNRLYWYRQTLGQGPEFLTYFQNEAQLEKSRLLSDRFSAERPKGSFSTLEIQRTEQGDSAMYLCASSRQGGNQPQHFGDGTRLSIL.

The V and J genes are TRBV12-3 or TRBV12-4 and TRBJ2-2; tentatively, D is TRBD2 (6 bases). The CDR3 totals 13 residues. Trimming pared 3 bases from V and 5 bases from J, leaving 7 bases between. As DNA, the CDR3 is TGTGCCAGCAGTTTTCGGGGGACCGGGGAGCTGTTTTTT. The encoded protein is CASSFRGTGELFF.

This clone has a single count. The same CDR3 can be traced to other DNA sequences in this sample. V usage is TRBV30 and J usage is TRBJ2-7; 8 bases align to TRBD1. V lost 5 bases to trimming and J lost 1 base; unmatched junction nucleotides: 1. Germline CDR1 GTSNPN, CDR2 SVGIG (reference sequence). The CDR3 length is 12 residues. The CDR3 DNA reads as TGTGCCTGGGGACAGGGATCCTACGAGCAGTACTTC. Protein sequence: CAWGQGSYEQYF.

The chain employs TRBV18 and TRBJ1-2; 10 positions match TRBD1. This CDR3 has 16 amino acids. Germline V gene sequence: CDR1 KGHSH, CDR2 LQKENI. The ends lost 3 bases at V and 4 bases at J; junction bases unmatched: 8. Here the CDR3 DNA reads TGTGCCAGCTCACCGGCGGGACAGGGGTCGACCTATGGCTACACCTTC. Translated: CASSPAGQGSTYGYTF.

On this clone: Other DNA sequences in the same sample also yield this CDR3. The chain employs TRBV9 and TRBJ1-3, with D perhaps TRBD1 (5 bases). Germline loops: CDR1 SGDLS, CDR2 YYNGEE. The CDR3 consists of 13 residues. Trimming pared 2 bases from V and 3 bases from J, leaving 6 bases between. DNA for the CDR3: TGTGCCAGCAGCGTCCAGGGTGGAAACACCATATATTTT. This sequence encodes CASSVQGGNTIYF. The whole variable domain, remainder taken from reference TRBV9 and TRBJ1-3, is DSGVTQTPKHLITATGQRVTLRCSPRSGDLSVYWYQQSLDQGLQFLIQYYNGEERAKGNILERFSAQQFPDLHSELNLSSLELGDSALYFCASSVQGGNTIYFGEGSWLTVV.

In its sample, this clone was seen a few times. The DNA of the CDR3 is TGTGCCAGCAGCAAGGTGTGTAGGGACGGAGCTCTCGAGCAGTACTTC. This translates into CASSKVCRDGALEQYF. This chain links TRBV21-1 with TRBJ2-7. TRBV21-1 is an annotated pseudogene. CDR3 size: 16 residues.

This sequence joins TRBV10-3 and TRBJ1-5, with D possibly matching TRBD1 (5 bases). CDR1 is ENHRY and CDR2 is SYGVKD in the germline V gene. CDR3 length equals 14 residues. Trimming pared 5 bases from V and 1 base from J, leaving 9 bases between. The CDR3 sequence: CAISKQESNQPQHF. CDR3 DNA: TGTGCCATCAGTAAACAGGAGAGCAATCAGCCCCAGCATTTT.

The chain has TRBV2 and TRBJ1-1; D not certain. The CDR3 loop spans 14 amino acids. V was trimmed by 4 bases and J by 1 base, leaving 10 bases between them. The germline gives CDR1 SNHLY, CDR2 FYNNEI. This CDR3 is CASSVQAGNTEAFF. The DNA of the CDR3 is TGTGCCAGCAGTGTCCAGGCGGGGAACACTGAAGCTTTCTTT. The complete variable domain, with remaining parts taken from reference TRBV2 and TRBJ1-1, reads EPEVTQTPSHQVTQMGQEVILRCVPISNHLYFYWYRQILGQKVEFLVSFYNNEISEKSEIFDDQFSVERPDGSNFTLKIRSTKLEDSAMYFCASSVQAGNTEAFFGQGTRLTVV.

The rearrangement uses TRBV6-4 and TRBJ2-3, with 10 bases matching TRBD2. The CDR3 covers 15 residues. V lost 8 bases, J lost 5 bases, and 10 bases stayed unmatched. Per the germline V gene, CDR1 is MRHNA and CDR2 is SNTAGT. The CDR3 region has the DNA TGTGCCAGCCCTATAGCGGGAGGAGAGGGAGATACGCAGTATTTT. Its translation: CASPIAGGEGDTQYF.

This clone has only one observation. The chain uses TRBV11-2 and TRBJ2-4, with TRBD1 identical over 8 bases. The V and J ends lost 5 bases and 7 bases, in that order; junction bases with no gene match: 7. This CDR3 comprises 14 residues. CDR1 is SGHAT and CDR2 is FQNNGV in the germline V gene. The CDR3 region is CASSPDRGLNIQYF. The CDR3 DNA sequence: TGTGCCAGCAGCCCAGACAGGGGTCTCAACATTCAGTACTTC.

The rearrangement joins TRBV28 to TRBJ2-7; TRBD1 matches at 7 bases. Germline CDR1 reads MDHEN; CDR2 reads SYDVKM. The trim removed 4 bases at V and 0 bases at J, leaving 6 bases unmatched. This CDR3 has 15 residues. This chain's CDR3 is CASSSGGQSSYEQYF. Written as DNA, the CDR3 is TGTGCCAGCAGTTCTGGGGGACAGAGCTCCTACGAGCAGTACTTC. The full variable domain, in which reference TRBV28 and TRBJ2-7 provide the parts outside the CDR3, is DVKVTQSSRYLVKRTGEKVFLECVQDMDHENMFWYRQDPGLGLRLIYFSYDVKMKEKGDIPEGYSVSREKKERFSLILESASTNQTSMYLCASSSGGQSSYEQYFGPGTRLTVT.

The chain uses TRBV28 and TRBJ1-2; TRBD1 is a possible D gene (6 bases). The germline gives CDR1 MDHEN, CDR2 SYDVKM. Deletions cut 6 bases from V and 8 bases from J, with 19 bases between. The CDR3 sequence is 14 residues long. CDR3 nucleotides: TGTGCCAGCAGGATCCCACAGGGTCTGGAGGGCTACACCTTC. It is translated as CASRIPQGLEGYTF.

V gene TRBV7-3 combines with J gene TRBJ2-3, with D perhaps TRBD2 (5 bases). This CDR3 spans 16 amino acids. Germline values: CDR1 SGHTA, CDR2 FQGTGA. With 2 bases removed from V and 1 base from J, the gap between germline ends came to 13 bases. The CDR3: CASSLGITRGTDTQYF. As DNA, the CDR3 is TGTGCCAGCAGCTTAGGGATCACGAGGGGCACAGATACGCAGTATTTT.

The J gene is TRBJ1-1, the V gene TRBV19, with D tentatively TRBD1 (6 bases). Trimming pared 8 bases from V and 1 base from J, leaving 26 bases between. There are 18 residues in the CDR3. Germline V gives CDR1 LNHDA, CDR2 SQIVND (reference sequence). The CDR3 spells CASFDYSWGAQRNTEAFF. As DNA, the CDR3 is TGTGCCAGTTTTGATTATTCATGGGGGGCGCAAAGGAACACTGAAGCTTTCTTT.

The rearrangement links TRBV6-2 or TRBV6-3 to TRBJ2-7, with 8 bases identical to TRBD1. With V trimmed by 5 bases and J by 7 bases, 13 bases remained unmatched. Germline loops: CDR1 MNHEY, CDR2 SVGEGT. The CDR3 has 15 residues. This CDR3 is CASSRHRTGRGEQYF. The CDR3 region has the DNA TGTGCCAGCAGTCGACACAGGACAGGGCGAGGGGAGCAGTACTTC.

CDR3 in amino acids: CASLSRDTQYF. The CDR3 DNA reads as TGTGCCAGTCTTTCTCGGGATACGCAGTATTTT. This chain connects TRBV19 to TRBJ2-3; no definite D call. CDR1 is LNHDA, CDR2 SQIVND, per germline (reference sequence). The CDR3 runs 11 residues. The germline V and J ends were trimmed by 8 bases and 6 bases, with 9 bases remaining between them.

V usage is TRBV28 and J usage is TRBJ2-3; the D call may be TRBD1 or TRBD2 (5 bases each). CDR1 is MDHEN, CDR2 SYDVKM, per germline. The V and J ends lost 6 bases and 2 bases respectively, with 18 bases between them. The CDR3 has 16 residues. CDR3 protein: CASSQGRGRTTDTQYF. The CDR3 region has the DNA TGTGCCAGCAGCCAAGGTAGGGGACGGACCACAGATACGCAGTATTTT.

This clone is medium-sized. The chain is built from TRBV6-2 or TRBV6-3 and TRBJ2-7; 7 bases are a match to TRBD1. The V segment lost 0 bases and the J segment 4 bases; nucleotides outside the gene matches: 6. The CDR3 sequence is 15 residues long. The germline V gene has CDR1 MNHEY and CDR2 SVGEGT. CDR3 sequence: CASSYSTGFRYEQYF. The CDR3 DNA follows: TGTGCCAGCAGTTACTCGACAGGGTTCCGGTACGAGCAGTACTTC.

This clone was observed a handful of times. This sample includes further DNA sequences coding for the same CDR3. The rearrangement joins TRBV20-1 to TRBJ2-7; D gene ambiguous. This CDR3 spans 11 amino acids. Per the germline V gene, CDR1 is DFQATT and CDR2 is SNEGSKA (reference sequence). V was clipped by 0 bases and J by 3 bases, with 3 bases between them. In DNA, the CDR3 is TGCAGTGCTAGAGAGGTCTACGAGCAGTACTTC. This sequence encodes CSAREVYEQYF.

As DNA, the CDR3 is TGTGCCAGCCTTGACAGCATGAACACTGAAGCTTTCTTT. The encoded protein is CASLDSMNTEAFF. This chain uses TRBV6-6 with TRBJ1-1, with a tentative D call TRBD1 (5 bases). Germline values: CDR1 MNHNY, CDR2 SVGAGI (reference sequence). V was cut by 8 bases and J by 0 bases, with 10 bases left in between. This CDR3 has 13 amino acids.

The chain carries TRBV25-1 and TRBJ2-5, with TRBD2 identical over 7 bases. The CDR3 sequence is 16 residues long. V lost 4 bases to trimming and J lost 5 bases; unmatched junction nucleotides: 13. Germline CDR1 is MGHDK and CDR2 is SYGVNS. CDR3 residues: CASSGYGGTSLETQYF. Here the CDR3 DNA reads TGTGCCAGCAGTGGTTACGGGGGGACCTCCTTGGAGACCCAGTACTTC.

In this sample, this clone turned up once. V and J are TRBV27 and TRBJ1-1, with 8 bases matching TRBD1. This CDR3 is built from 13 residues. Per the germline V gene, CDR1 is MNHEY and CDR2 is SMNVEV (reference sequence). V trimming: 4 bases; J trimming: 10 bases; junction bases outside the gene matches: 8. The CDR3 loop reads CASSSPDRDRAFF. The CDR3 nucleotides are TGTGCCAGCAGTTCCCCGGACAGGGATAGAGCTTTCTTT.